These 30 T cell receptor beta chains share one sample of origin, sequenced in a study of blood T cell repertoires in COVID-19 (dated by TCRdb to about 2020). To prepare the library, the immunoSEQ multiplex PCR assay was applied. Sourced from immuneACCESS, this table was stored by TCRdb with only in-frame sequences that have V and J called. A share of the clones is absent; for the studies checked, an unresolved V gene accounts for under half, and the remainder has no known explanation. The sample includes a few hundred thousand clones, with 87% observed a single time. 10% of the sample is in the top ten clones. Sequencing input: PBMCs or T cells enriched from blood (not recorded which). Receptor source: a man in his late teens or twenties with acute COVID-19.

The V gene is TRBV5-3, the J gene TRBJ1-1; D perhaps matches TRBD1 (5 bases). TRBV5-3 is an ORF; its function is uncertain. The CDR3 extends over 14 amino acids. Trimming removed 3 bases at V and 1 base at J, with 10 bases between. This CDR3 is CARSWAGQNTEAFF. The CDR3 DNA reads TGTGCCAGAAGCTGGGCCGGACAGAACACTGAAGCTTTCTTT.

This clone appeared once. The chain couples TRBV28 to TRBJ2-7; possible D gene TRBD1, 7 bases. Trimming left V 6 bases short and J 1 base short, with 13 bases between. This CDR3 spans 14 amino acids. The V gene's germline CDR1 is MDHEN and CDR2 SYDVKM. CDR3 loop: CASSTQGTSYEQYF. CDR3 in DNA: TGTGCCAGCAGCACACAGGGGACTTCCTACGAGCAGTACTTC.

The V and J genes are TRBV25-1 and TRBJ2-7; TRBD2 agrees at 7 bases. Per germline, CDR1 MGHDK and CDR2 SYGVNS. V shed 6 bases, J shed 4 bases, and the junction held 6 bases outside the gene matches. This CDR3 contains 13 residues. CDR3 nucleotides: TGTGCCAGCAGGCACGGGGGGTCGTACGAGCAGTACTTC. Amino acids: CASRHGGSYEQYF.

Concerning this clone: Its ends do not fully match the called genes, so a read error is possible. V usage is TRBV10-3 and J usage is TRBJ1-3; TRBD1 matches at 7 bases. The CDR3 totals 13 residues. Germline V lookup: CDR1 ENHRY, CDR2 SYGVKD. CDR3 nucleotide sequence: TGTGCCATCAGAGCGACGGAGGGGGCCCCGGATCATTTT. It translates to CAIRATEGAPDHF.

The count of this clone is one. The genes are TRBV7-8 and TRBJ2-1, with TRBD2 matching over 11 bases. V gave up 1 base and J gave up 8 bases; unmatched junction bases: 7. Germline CDR1 reads SGHVS; CDR2 reads FQNEAQ. The CDR3 totals 16 residues. The CDR3 DNA is TGTGCCAGCAGCTTAGTTTCACTAGCGGGAGTCGATGAGCAGTTCTTC. Protein: CASSLVSLAGVDEQFF.

The V call is TRBV19, the J call TRBJ2-4, with 10 positions matching TRBD2. After removal of 3 bases from V and 0 bases from J, the junction contained 8 bases not matched to a gene. Germline CDR1 LNHDA, CDR2 SQIVND (reference sequence). CDR3 length: 18 amino acids. For the CDR3, the DNA is TGTGCCAGTAGTATTAAGGAGCGGGAGGGGGGAGCCAAAAACATTCAGTACTTC. This sequence encodes CASSIKEREGGAKNIQYF.

The chain employs TRBV4-1 and TRBJ2-2; TRBD2 agrees at 7 bases. Germline-derived CDR1 and CDR2 are MGHRA and YSYEKL. After removal of 6 bases from V and 0 bases from J, the junction contained 4 bases not matched to a gene. CDR3 length: 15 amino acids. The CDR3 bases are TGCGCCAGCAGAATTGCGGGGGCGAACACCGGGGAGCTGTTTTTT. It yields the protein CASRIAGANTGELFF.

The chain combines TRBV7-3 with TRBJ2-3, with 7 nucleotides matching TRBD2. The CDR3 extends over 13 amino acids. Germline CDR1 SGHTA, CDR2 FQGTGA. The J segment lost 6 bases and the V segment lost 5 bases, leaving 5 bases of the junction unmatched. CDR3 sequence (DNA): TGTGCCAGCAGCCCTGCGCGGGGGGATACGCAGTATTTT. Translating it yields CASSPARGDTQYF.

The rearrangement uses TRBV4-3 and TRBJ2-1; 8 bases line up with TRBD2. This CDR3 is built from 16 residues. V shed 1 base, J shed 6 bases, and the junction held 8 bases outside the gene matches. The germline gives CDR1 LGHNA, CDR2 YSLEER. CDR3 protein: CASSQAPGTRANEQFF. The CDR3 coding sequence is TGCGCCAGCAGCCAAGCACCCGGGACTAGAGCCAATGAGCAGTTCTTC.

The chain uses TRBV3-1 (or the pseudogene TRBV3-2) and TRBJ2-2; D unresolved. The CDR3 has 13 amino acids. V gave up 4 bases and J gave up 5 bases, with 8 bases separating them. The germline CDR1 and CDR2 sequences are LGHDT and YNNKEL (reference sequence). In DNA, the CDR3 is TGTGCCAGCAGCCGAGACTTGACCGGGGAGCTGTTTTTT. It encodes CASSRDLTGELFF.

V usage is TRBV28 and J usage is TRBJ1-3; 9 bases agree with TRBD1. CDR1 is MDHEN and CDR2 is SYDVKM in the germline V gene. Unmatched junction bases numbered 17, after V lost 10 bases and J lost 4 bases. This CDR3 is 17 amino acids long. The CDR3 loop is CATEALLQGAGGNTIYF. The CDR3 DNA follows: TGTGCCACGGAGGCCCTATTACAGGGGGCGGGAGGAAACACCATATATTTT.

The V call is TRBV9, the J call TRBJ2-3; 9 bases map to TRBD2. In germline, CDR1 is SGDLS, CDR2 YYNGEE. With V trimmed by 2 bases and J by 6 bases, 4 bases remained unmatched. This CDR3 comprises 14 residues. The CDR3 region is CASSVSSGRDTQYF. The CDR3 DNA reads as TGTGCCAGCAGCGTTTCAAGCGGGAGGGATACGCAGTATTTT.

The chain is built from TRBV7-6 and TRBJ2-5; D is perhaps TRBD1 (6 bases). This CDR3 is 17 amino acids long. Looked up from germline, CDR1 is SGHVS and CDR2 is FNYEAQ. V lost 2 bases and J 0 bases, leaving 16 bases between the germline ends. CDR3 region: CASSLRTKGGYQETQYF. The CDR3 region has the DNA TGTGCCAGCAGCTTAAGGACGAAAGGGGGATACCAAGAGACCCAGTACTTC.

Regarding this clone: One end of the junction fails to match germline, which may point to a read error. The V gene is TRBV9, the J gene TRBJ2-2; 11 bases map to TRBD2. The CDR3 covers 17 residues. Germline CDR1 is SGDLS and CDR2 is YYNGEE. The CDR3 protein is CASSVGTSGPNTGELFF. The CDR3 bases are TGTGCCAGCAGTGTAGGGACTAGCGGTCCGAACACCGGGGAGCTGTTTTTT.

This clone was recorded once. The chain is built from TRBV4-3 and TRBJ1-2, with 9 bases matching TRBD1. CDR1 is LGHNA, CDR2 YSLEER, per germline. The CDR3 has 16 amino acids. The V gene end was trimmed by 0 bases and the J gene end by 2 bases; junction bases not matched to a gene: 4. For the CDR3, the DNA is TGCGCCAGCAGCCAAGATGACGGGACAGGGAACTATGGCTACACCTTC. Residues: CASSQDDGTGNYGYTF.

The chain carries TRBV19 and TRBJ1-4, with 7 nucleotides matching TRBD1. From germline, CDR1 is LNHDA and CDR2 SQIVND (reference sequence). V was clipped by 4 bases and J by 7 bases; unmatched bases: 6. The CDR3 has 14 residues. The CDR3 region has the DNA TGTGCCAGTAGTAGGAGGGGGCGGGTTGAAAAACTGTTTTTT. Protein: CASSRRGRVEKLFF.

In the case of this clone: Germline is not matched at one junction end, which may reflect a read error. This chain connects TRBV4-1 to TRBJ2-2, with D possibly TRBD2 on 5 matching bases. This CDR3 contains 15 residues. CDR1 and CDR2 (germline): MGHRA, YSYEKL. CDR3 bases: TGCGCCAGCAGCCTCGCCGTCGGGAACGCCGGGGAGCTGTTTTTT. This translates into CASSLAVGNAGELFF.

The chain uses TRBV25-1 and TRBJ2-2, with D uncertain. V gave up 4 bases and J gave up 2 bases, with 17 bases separating them. This CDR3 is 17 amino acids long. In germline, CDR1 is MGHDK, CDR2 SYGVNS. Here the CDR3 DNA reads TGTGCCAGCAGTGTCGTGTCTGGCTCCACAAACACCGGGGAGCTGTTTTTT. It specifies CASSVVSGSTNTGELFF. Looking up the rest from reference TRBV25-1 and TRBJ2-2 gives the full variable domain: EADIYQTPRYLVIGTGKKITLECSQTMGHDKMYWYQQDPGMELHLIHYSYGVNSTEKGDLSSESTVSRIRTEHFPLTLESARPSHTSQYLCASSVVSGSTNTGELFFGEGSRLTVL.

The V gene is TRBV28, the J gene TRBJ1-2, with 7 bases identical to TRBD1. The CDR3 consists of 14 residues. CDR1 MDHEN and CDR2 SYDVKM come from the germline V gene. V dropped 5 bases and J dropped 4; count of bases not matched to a gene: 7. The CDR3 region has the DNA TGTGCCAGCAGTCCCGGGACAGCTGGCTATGGCTACACCTTC. It encodes CASSPGTAGYGYTF.

The V call is TRBV19, the J call TRBJ2-5, with D possibly TRBD2 on 5 matching bases. The CDR3 has 13 amino acids. Trimming removed 11 bases from V and 5 bases from J, with 18 bases in between. Germline V gene sequence: CDR1 LNHDA, CDR2 SQIVND (reference sequence). The chain's CDR3 is CAGSVNSGETQYF. The CDR3 nucleotides read TGTGCCGGCTCGGTGAACTCGGGGGAGACCCAGTACTTC. Full variable domain (outside the CDR3, taken from reference TRBV19 and TRBJ2-5): DGGITQSPKYLFRKEGQNVTLSCEQNLNHDAMYWYRQDPGQGLRLIYYSQIVNDFQKGDIAEGYSVSREKKESFPLTVTSAQKNPTAFYLCAGSVNSGETQYFGPGTRLLVL.

V is TRBV29-1 and J is TRBJ1-2; 9 nucleotides match TRBD1. The CDR3 consists of 14 residues. V lost 7 bases to trimming and J lost 4 bases; unmatched junction nucleotides: 10. Germline V lookup: CDR1 SQVTM, CDR2 ANQGSEA. The DNA for the CDR3 is TGCAGCGCGGCCACACAGGGGGCGGGCTATGGCTACACCTTC. It yields the protein CSAATQGAGYGYTF.

The chain couples TRBV19 to TRBJ1-5, with unresolved D. This CDR3 is built from 15 residues. The germline V and J ends were trimmed by 2 bases and 5 bases, with 13 bases remaining between them. Germline lookup yields CDR1 LNHDA and CDR2 SQIVND (reference sequence). The CDR3 region is CASSIMNGKHQPQHF. The CDR3 DNA reads as TGTGCCAGTAGTATAATGAACGGGAAACATCAGCCCCAGCATTTT.

V gene TRBV9 combines with J gene TRBJ2-5; 9 nucleotides agree with TRBD1. V gave up 2 bases and J gave up 2 bases; unmatched junction bases: 10. This CDR3 has 17 amino acids. Looked up from germline, CDR1 is SGDLS and CDR2 is YYNGEE. The CDR3 DNA reads TGTGCCAGCAGCGTTAAAGGGGGACAGGGACTACAAGAGACCCAGTACTTC. Translated, it gives CASSVKGGQGLQETQYF. Full variable domain (rest looked up from reference TRBV9 and TRBJ2-5): DSGVTQTPKHLITATGQRVTLRCSPRSGDLSVYWYQQSLDQGLQFLIQYYNGEERAKGNILERFSAQQFPDLHSELNLSSLELGDSALYFCASSVKGGQGLQETQYFGPGTRLLVL.

This clone has more than one count but fewer than ten. V is TRBV5-4 and J is TRBJ2-7, with 11 bases that match TRBD1. The CDR3 length is 15 residues. The germline gives CDR1 SGHNT, CDR2 YYREEE (reference sequence). V was pared by 4 bases and J by 1 base, with 4 bases of the junction left unmatched. This chain's CDR3 is CASSTGTGGSYEQYF. CDR3 coding DNA: TGTGCCAGCAGCACAGGGACAGGGGGTTCCTACGAGCAGTACTTC.

This chain joins TRBV2 and TRBJ2-5, with 8 bases aligning to TRBD2. From germline, CDR1 is SNHLY and CDR2 FYNNEI. With V trimmed by 2 bases and J by 4 bases, 3 bases remained unmatched. The CDR3 has 14 amino acids. The CDR3 reads CASSESGRTETQYF. The CDR3 DNA follows: TGTGCCAGCAGTGAAAGCGGGAGAACAGAGACCCAGTACTTC.

This clone showed up just once. The chain couples TRBV3-1 (or the pseudogene TRBV3-2) to TRBJ1-2; TRBD1 matches at 7 bases. V shed 4 bases, J shed 5 bases, and the junction held 7 bases outside the gene matches. The CDR3 is made up of 14 amino acids. From germline, CDR1 is LGHDT and CDR2 YNNKEL (reference sequence). Written as DNA, the CDR3 is TGTGCCAGCAGCCCTAGGGACAGTAATTATGGCTACACCTTC. It specifies CASSPRDSNYGYTF.

The V gene is TRBV7-8, the J gene TRBJ2-7, with 8 bases fitting TRBD2. The V gene end was trimmed by 0 bases and the J gene end by 2 bases; junction bases not matched to a gene: 3. The CDR3 totals 15 residues. Germline V gives CDR1 SGHVS, CDR2 FQNEAQ. CDR3 DNA sequence: TGTGCCAGCAGCTTAGCGAAACTAGCGGCCTACGAGCAGTACTTC. Amino acids: CASSLAKLAAYEQYF. Full variable domain (missing parts from reference TRBV7-8 and TRBJ2-7): GAGVSQSPRYKVAKRGQDVALRCDPISGHVSLFWYQQALGQGPEFLTYFQNEAQLDKSGLPSDRFFAERPEGSVSTLKIQRTQQEDSAVYLCASSLAKLAAYEQYFGPGTRLTVT.

This chain links TRBV28 with TRBJ2-5; 9 bases map to TRBD2. Looked up from germline, CDR1 is MDHEN and CDR2 is SYDVKM. V was pared by 6 bases and J by 5 bases, with 10 bases of the junction left unmatched. CDR3 length: 15 amino acids. For the CDR3, the DNA is TGTGCCAGCAGCCCCCTATTGCGGGAGGGGGAGACCCAGTACTTC. Protein: CASSPLLREGETQYF.

The gene calls are TRBV5-6 and TRBJ2-3; 10 positions match TRBD2. The CDR3 has 14 residues. V lost 1 base, J lost 4 bases, and 0 bases stayed unmatched. Germline CDR1 reads SGHDT; CDR2 reads YYEEEE. The CDR3 sequence is CASSLTSGADTQYF. CDR3 nucleotide sequence: TGTGCCAGCAGCTTGACTAGCGGGGCAGATACGCAGTATTTT.

This clone was seen a single time. The chain combines TRBV14 with TRBJ2-7; D remains unclear. The length of the CDR3 is 11 residues. CDR1 SGHDN and CDR2 FVKESK come from the germline V gene. Trimming cost V 0 bases and J 7 bases, with 4 bases left between them. The DNA for the CDR3 is TGTGCCAGCAGCCAAGAGCAGGAGCAGTACTTC. Protein sequence: CASSQEQEQYF.